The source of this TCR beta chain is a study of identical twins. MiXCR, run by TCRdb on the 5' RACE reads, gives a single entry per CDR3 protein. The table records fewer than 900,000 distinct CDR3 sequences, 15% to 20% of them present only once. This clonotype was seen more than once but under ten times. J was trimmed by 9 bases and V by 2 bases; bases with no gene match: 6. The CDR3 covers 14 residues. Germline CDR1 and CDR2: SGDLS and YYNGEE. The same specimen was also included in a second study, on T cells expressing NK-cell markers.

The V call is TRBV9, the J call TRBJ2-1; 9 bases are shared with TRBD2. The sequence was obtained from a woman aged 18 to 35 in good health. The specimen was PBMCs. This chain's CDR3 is CASSVIAGAAEQFF. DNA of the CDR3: TGTGCCAGCAGCGTCATAGCGGGAGCCGCTGAGCAGTTCTTC.